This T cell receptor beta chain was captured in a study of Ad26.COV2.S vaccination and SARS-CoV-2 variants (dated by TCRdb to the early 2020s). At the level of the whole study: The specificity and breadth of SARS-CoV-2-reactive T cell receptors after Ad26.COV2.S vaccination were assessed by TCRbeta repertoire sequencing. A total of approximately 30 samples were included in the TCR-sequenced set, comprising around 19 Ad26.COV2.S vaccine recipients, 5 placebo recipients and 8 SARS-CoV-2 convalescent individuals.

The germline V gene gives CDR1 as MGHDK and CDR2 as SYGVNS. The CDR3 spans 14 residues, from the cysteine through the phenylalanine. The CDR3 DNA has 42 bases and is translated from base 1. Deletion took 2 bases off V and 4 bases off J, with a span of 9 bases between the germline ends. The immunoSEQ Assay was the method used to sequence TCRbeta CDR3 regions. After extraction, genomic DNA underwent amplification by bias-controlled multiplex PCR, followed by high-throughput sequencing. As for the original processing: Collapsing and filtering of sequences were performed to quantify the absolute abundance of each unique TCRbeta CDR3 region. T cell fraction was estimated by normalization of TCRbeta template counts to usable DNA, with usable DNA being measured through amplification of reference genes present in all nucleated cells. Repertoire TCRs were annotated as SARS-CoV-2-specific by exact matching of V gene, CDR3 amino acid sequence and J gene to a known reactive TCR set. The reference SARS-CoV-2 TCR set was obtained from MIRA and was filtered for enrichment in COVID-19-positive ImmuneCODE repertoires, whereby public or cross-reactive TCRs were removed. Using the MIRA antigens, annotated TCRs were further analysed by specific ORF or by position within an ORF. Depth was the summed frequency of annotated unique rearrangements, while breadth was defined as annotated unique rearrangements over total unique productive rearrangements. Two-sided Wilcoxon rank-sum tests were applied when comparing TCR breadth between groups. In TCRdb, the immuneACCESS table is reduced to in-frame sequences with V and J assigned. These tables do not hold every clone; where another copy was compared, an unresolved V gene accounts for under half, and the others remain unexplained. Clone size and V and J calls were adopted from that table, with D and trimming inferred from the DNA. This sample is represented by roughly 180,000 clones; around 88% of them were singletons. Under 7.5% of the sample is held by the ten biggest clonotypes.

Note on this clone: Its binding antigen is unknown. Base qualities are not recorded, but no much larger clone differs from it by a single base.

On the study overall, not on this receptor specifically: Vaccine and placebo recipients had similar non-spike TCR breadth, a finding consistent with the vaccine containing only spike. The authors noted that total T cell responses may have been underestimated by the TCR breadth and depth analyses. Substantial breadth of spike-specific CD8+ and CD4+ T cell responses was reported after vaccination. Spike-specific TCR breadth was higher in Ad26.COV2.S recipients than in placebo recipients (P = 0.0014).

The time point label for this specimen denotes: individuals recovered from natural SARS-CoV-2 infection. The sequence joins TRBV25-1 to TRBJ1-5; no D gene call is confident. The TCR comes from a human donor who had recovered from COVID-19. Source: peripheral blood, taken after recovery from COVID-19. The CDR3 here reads CASSEGGPNQPQHF. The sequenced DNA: TGTGCCAGCAGTGAAGGCGGACCAAATCAGCCCCAGCATTTT.